These T cell receptor beta chains were read from a single sample in a study of regulatory T cells in long-lasting Graves disease. Each CDR3 protein is one row after TCRdb ran MiXCR on the multiplex PCR reads. Found here are around 340,000 distinct CDR3 sequences, 15% to 20% of them singletons; the top ten hold around 30%. The material was peripheral blood mononuclear cells (PBMCs), obtained when the disease was refractory, from a patient treated with antithyroid drugs. The receptor set was obtained from a female donor with Graves disease. Each CDR3 is given with its conserved first and last residue. The D gene is left open where the match is weak. Clone size is stated in some rows and not others, as once, few, many or a class when expanded.

J: TRBJ2-7
V: TRBV20-1
D: .
size: few
length: 14
CDR3: CSARPTRRPYEQYF
DNA: TGCAGTGCTAGGCCCACACGGCGCCCTTACGAGCAGTACTTC

J: TRBJ2-7
V: TRBV10-3
D: .
size: many
length: 14
CDR3: CAISEGVGSSEQYF
DNA: TGTGCCATCAGTGAGGGGGTAGGGTCCAGCGAGCAGTACTTC

J: TRBJ2-5
V: TRBV2
D: TRBD2
size: many
length: 15
CDR3: CASRGPTSGVETQYF
DNA: TGTGCCAGCAGGGGGCCTACTAGCGGGGTTGAGACCCAGTACTTC

J: TRBJ1-2
V: TRBV4-2
D: .
size: .
length: 15
CDR3: CASSQDLRGSYGYTF
DNA: TGTGCCAGCAGCCAAGATCTCAGGGGTAGTTATGGCTACACCTTC

J: TRBJ2-7
V: TRBV29-1
D: TRBD1
size: many
length: 14
CDR3: CSVEDDRVRNEQYF
DNA: TGCAGCGTTGAAGATGACAGGGTGAGAAACGAGCAGTACTTC

J: TRBJ1-2
V: TRBV18
D: .
size: .
length: 13
CDR3: CASSTQNNYGYTF
DNA: TGTGCCAGCTCAACCCAAAATAACTATGGCTACACCTTC

J: TRBJ2-2
V: TRBV29-1
D: .
size: .
length: 19
CDR3: CSVEEWGHTGSINTGELFF
DNA: TGCAGCGTTGAAGAATGGGGCCATACCGGGAGTATCAACACCGGGGAGCTGTTTTTT

J: TRBJ1-1
V: TRBV24-1
D: .
size: many
length: 13
CDR3: CATSDYRTTEAFF
DNA: TGTGCCACCAGTGATTATAGGACCACTGAAGCTTTCTTT

J: TRBJ2-3
V: TRBV7-2
D: .
size: .
length: 15
CDR3: CASSRLGRLTDTQYF
DNA: TGTGCCAGCAGCCGTTTGGGCCGTCTCACAGATACGCAGTATTTT

J: TRBJ2-3
V: TRBV11-2
D: TRBD2
size: .
length: 17
CDR3: CASSQIGGVVSTDTQYF
DNA: TGTGCCAGCAGCCAAATTGGGGGGGTGGTTAGCACAGATACGCAGTATTTT

J: TRBJ1-5
V: TRBV12-3/TRBV12-4
D: .
size: many
length: 17
CDR3: CASSSRGGARFNQPQHF
DNA: TGTGCCAGCAGTTCCCGTGGGGGGGCGAGGTTCAATCAGCCCCAGCATTTT

J: TRBJ1-1
V: TRBV7-9
D: .
size: .
length: 15
CDR3: CATRGGPGTNTEAFF
DNA: TGTGCCACTCGGGGCGGACCGGGGACCAACACTGAAGCTTTCTTT

J: TRBJ1-2
V: TRBV6-1
D: TRBD1
size: .
length: 13
CDR3: CASRADRAYGYTF
DNA: TGTGCCAGCAGGGCCGACAGGGCTTATGGCTACACCTTC

J: TRBJ2-5
V: TRBV6-1
D: .
size: few
length: 16
CDR3: CASSPPGTGLRETQYF
DNA: TGTGCCAGCAGTCCCCCCGGGACCGGGTTAAGGGAGACCCAGTACTTC

J: TRBJ2-5
V: TRBV9
D: .
size: .
length: 13
CDR3: CASSVAGDETQYF
DNA: TGTGCCAGCAGCGTAGCAGGGGATGAGACCCAGTACTTC

J: TRBJ1-1
V: TRBV12-3/TRBV12-4
D: .
size: many
length: 13
CDR3: CASSYGGRTEAFF
DNA: TGTGCCAGCAGTTATGGGGGGAGAACTGAAGCTTTCTTT

J: TRBJ2-7
V: TRBV11-2
D: .
size: many
length: 13
CDR3: CASSLEVWVAPYF
DNA: TGTGCCAGCAGCTTAGAGGTCTGGGTAGCGCCGTACTTC

J: TRBJ2-2
V: TRBV7-7
D: TRBD2
size: few
length: 15
CDR3: CASSPSAGVGGELFF
DNA: TGTGCTAGCAGCCCTTCGGCGGGAGTAGGTGGGGAGCTGTTTTTT

J: TRBJ2-2
V: TRBV5-1
D: TRBD2
size: .
length: 18
CDR3: CASTVSLTSGANTGELFF
DNA: TGCGCCAGCACCGTGTCCCTTACTAGCGGGGCGAACACCGGGGAGCTGTTTTTT

J: TRBJ2-2
V: TRBV6-2/TRBV6-3
D: TRBD1
size: many
length: 16
CDR3: CASSYWTGVSHGELFF
DNA: TGTGCCAGCAGTTACTGGACAGGGGTCAGTCACGGGGAGCTGTTTTTT

J: TRBJ1-5
V: TRBV6-9
D: TRBD1
size: few
length: 19
CDR3: CASSYWDTGGYYSNQPQHF
DNA: TGTGCCAGCAGTTACTGGGACACAGGGGGCTACTATAGCAATCAGCCCCAGCATTTT

J: TRBJ1-1
V: TRBV20-1
D: .
size: many
length: 12
CDR3: CSADRRGTEAFF
DNA: TGCAGTGCTGACCGCAGGGGAACTGAAGCTTTCTTT

J: TRBJ1-5
V: TRBV27
D: .
size: few
length: 15
CDR3: CASSLSANSNQPQHF
DNA: TGTGCCAGCAGTTTATCGGCCAATAGCAATCAGCCCCAGCATTTT

J: TRBJ1-4
V: TRBV28
D: .
size: few
length: 14
CDR3: CASNAGGALEKLFF
DNA: TGTGCCAGCAACGCAGGAGGCGCTCTGGAAAAACTGTTTTTT

J: TRBJ2-7
V: TRBV9
D: TRBD2
size: many
length: 15
CDR3: CASSLSTSGSYEQYF
DNA: TGTGCCAGCAGCCTTTCGACTAGCGGGAGCTACGAGCAGTACTTC

J: TRBJ2-2
V: TRBV6-1
D: .
size: .
length: 15
CDR3: CASKTLGRNTGELFF
DNA: TGTGCCAGCAAAACCTTGGGGCGGAACACCGGGGAGCTGTTTTTT

J: TRBJ1-6
V: TRBV19
D: .
size: .
length: 14
CDR3: CASRRDRLNSPLHF
DNA: TGTGCCAGTAGGCGAGACAGGCTTAATTCACCCCTCCACTTT

J: TRBJ2-7
V: TRBV20-1
D: .
size: few
length: 15
CDR3: CSARWVRASSYEQYF
DNA: TGCAGTGCTAGATGGGTCAGGGCGAGCTCCTACGAGCAGTACTTC

J: TRBJ2-7
V: TRBV19
D: TRBD1
size: .
length: 15
CDR3: CASSTTGSSSYEQYF
DNA: TGTGCCAGTAGCACGACAGGGTCGAGCTCCTACGAGCAGTACTTC

J: TRBJ2-1
V: TRBV19
D: TRBD2
size: .
length: 15
CDR3: CASRLSSGRAGEQFF
DNA: TGTGCCAGTAGATTGTCTAGCGGGAGGGCCGGTGAGCAGTTCTTC

J: TRBJ2-7
V: TRBV2
D: TRBD2
size: many
length: 14
CDR3: CASNSGGAKYEQYF
DNA: TGTGCCAGCAATAGCGGGGGGGCCAAGTACGAGCAGTACTTC